This entry lists 10 T cell receptor beta chains sequenced from one sample in a study of blood T cell repertoires in COVID-19 (TCRdb year 2020). Receptors were amplified or captured by the immunoSEQ multiplex PCR assay. The table comes from immuneACCESS by way of TCRdb, which keeps in-frame sequences with V and J called. Part of the clones is missing from these tables; in studies checked, under half for an unresolved V gene and the rest for unknown reasons. The table for this sample lists fewer than 200,000 clones; about 85% of them were counted only once. The ten largest account for around 8.9% of the sample. Sample: peripheral blood. These receptors were obtained from a woman older than 75 with COVID-19, enrolled during active disease.

The CDR3 region has the DNA TGTGCCAGCAGCCCCGGCCTAGCGGGAGGTAGTACCGGGGAGCTGTTTTTT. Protein: CASSPGLAGGSTGELFF. The rearrangement links TRBV4-2 to TRBJ2-2, with 11 bases fitting TRBD2. Germline trimming cut 4 bases from V and 5 bases from J; bases unmatched to any gene: 9. This CDR3 has 17 amino acids. Germline-derived CDR1 and CDR2 are LGHNA and YNFKEQ.

The chain combines TRBV5-8 with TRBJ1-2; no clear D. The CDR3 has 17 residues. The germline V and J ends were trimmed by 2 bases and 0 bases, with 17 bases remaining between them. Germline values: CDR1 SGHTS, CDR2 YDEGEE. As DNA, the CDR3 is TGTGCCAGCAGCTTAGCGGTGACGGCGGAAGCTAACTATGGCTACACCTTC. Protein sequence: CASSLAVTAEANYGYTF.

The chain carries TRBV19 and TRBJ1-4; possible D gene TRBD1, 5 bases. The CDR3 extends over 16 amino acids. Germline V gene sequence: CDR1 LNHDA, CDR2 SQIVND (reference sequence). Trimming shortened V by 5 bases and J by 6 bases, and 19 bases separated the two germline ends. CDR3 DNA sequence: TGTGCCAGTAGTCCGAGACAGCAGACCTTCGATGAAAAACTGTTTTTT. Residues: CASSPRQQTFDEKLFF.

J is TRBJ1-4 and V is TRBV4-1; TRBD1 aligns across 8 bases. V lost 4 bases and J lost 3; bases outside the gene matches: 4. Germline assignment: CDR1 MGHRA and CDR2 YSYEKL. The CDR3 totals 15 residues. The chain's CDR3 is CASSRQGAPNEKLFF. Written as DNA, the CDR3 is TGCGCCAGCAGCCGCCAGGGGGCACCTAATGAAAAACTGTTTTTT.

The chain carries TRBV4-1 and TRBJ1-2; 8 nucleotides align to TRBD1. V shed 4 bases, J shed 5 bases, and the junction held 9 bases outside the gene matches. CDR1 and CDR2 from the germline V gene are MGHRA and YSYEKL. CDR3 size: 15 residues. Here the CDR3 DNA reads TGCGCCAGCAGCCTTTCCGGGACAGGAGGATATGGCTACACCTTC. This translates into CASSLSGTGGYGYTF.

The chain has TRBV4-1 and TRBJ1-5; TRBD1 agrees at 9 bases. The CDR3 length is 17 residues. Trimming cost V 0 bases and J 5 bases; bases outside gene matches: 8. CDR1 and CDR2 (germline): MGHRA, YSYEKL. CDR3 loop: CASSQEGWGQGYQPQHF. The CDR3 DNA sequence: TGCGCCAGCAGCCAAGAAGGGTGGGGACAGGGCTATCAGCCCCAGCATTTT.

This sequence joins TRBV19 and TRBJ1-2; D is unresolved. V lost 3 bases, J lost 5 bases, and 13 bases lay in between. Germline V gene lookup returns CDR1 LNHDA and CDR2 SQIVND (reference sequence). This CDR3 spans 14 amino acids. CDR3 loop: CASSMEANWYGYTF. The DNA of the CDR3 is TGTGCCAGTAGTATGGAGGCCAATTGGTATGGCTACACCTTC.

The chain couples TRBV6-5 to TRBJ2-5; 10 nucleotides align to TRBD2. Per germline, CDR1 MNHEY and CDR2 SVGAGI. The V segment lost 7 bases and the J segment 3 bases; nucleotides outside the gene matches: 8. This CDR3 spans 15 amino acids. This CDR3 reads CASKTLAGAKETQYF. DNA of the CDR3: TGTGCCAGCAAGACTCTAGCGGGGGCAAAAGAGACCCAGTACTTC.

V and J are TRBV11-3 and TRBJ1-6; D remains unclear. The germline gives CDR1 SGHNT, CDR2 YENEEA. The V end was cut by 4 bases, the J end by 3 bases, with 4 bases between. There are 13 residues in the CDR3. CDR3 in DNA: TGTGCCAGCAGCTCCAACTATAATTCACCCCTCCACTTT. It specifies CASSSNYNSPLHF.

V usage is TRBV5-1 and J usage is TRBJ2-2; 9 bases line up with TRBD1. CDR3 length equals 16 residues. The germline CDR1 and CDR2 sequences are SGHRS and YFSETQ. The J segment lost 4 bases and the V segment lost 3 bases, leaving 7 bases of the junction unmatched. The CDR3 bases are TGCGCCAGCAGCTCGCCCGGGACAGGGTTCACCGGGGAGCTGTTTTTT. Translating it yields CASSSPGTGFTGELFF.